What follows are 26 T cell receptor beta chains derived from one specimen sequenced in a study of immune heterogeneity within non-small cell lung tumors. Template input was genomic DNA from bulk tumor (around 600 ng per sample). During surgery, several far-apart biopsies were obtained from every primary tumor. Before undergoing curative surgery, patients had newly diagnosed non-small cell lung cancer that was untreated. A multiplex PCR containing 32 V primers and 13 J primers was used to amplify TCR beta CDR3. TCRdb reprocessed the multiplex PCR reads with MiXCR, giving one entry per CDR3 protein. The sample includes around 7,200 distinct CDR3 sequences, 20% to 25% of them seen just once. Specimen: lung tumor tissue. Source of these receptors: a man between 60 and 70 years old with non-small cell lung cancer.

The chain joins TRBV7-9 to TRBJ1-1; D uncertain. Germline CDR1 SEHNR, CDR2 FQNEAQ (reference sequence). The CDR3 consists of 16 residues. Trimming shortened V by 0 bases and J by 0 bases, and 11 bases separated the two germline ends. The chain's CDR3 is CASSLAGVTMNTEAFF. CDR3 sequence (DNA): TGTGCCAGCAGCTTAGCGGGAGTTACAATGAACACTGAAGCTTTCTTT.

By share, this clonotype counts as medium-sized. The chain links TRBV28 to TRBJ2-1; tentatively, D is TRBD1 or TRBD2 (5 bases each). CDR3 length: 13 amino acids. Trimming stripped 5 bases from V and 3 bases from J, with 8 bases between. The germline CDR1 and CDR2 sequences are MDHEN and SYDVKM. The CDR3 protein is CASSRGVYNEQFF. The CDR3 DNA is TGTGCCAGCAGTCGAGGGGTCTACAATGAGCAGTTCTTC.

By its share, this clonotype is large. The rearrangement uses TRBV11-2 and TRBJ2-7, with D uncertain. The CDR3 covers 16 residues. The germline V and J ends were trimmed by 1 base and 2 bases, with 15 bases remaining between them. Germline CDR1 is SGHAT and CDR2 is FQNNGV. The DNA of the CDR3 is TGTGCCAGCAGCTTAGTTGGTCAAAGCTTTCCCTACGAGCAGTACTTC. Amino acids: CASSLVGQSFPYEQYF.

This clonotype was detected only a few times. It may be a read error: a sequence one base away is much more abundant. The CDR3 does not end in the conserved phenylalanine or tryptophan, so this is likely a read error. The rearrangement uses TRBV7-2 and TRBJ2-1; 8 bases match TRBD2. Germline lookup yields CDR1 SGHTA and CDR2 FQGNSA. The CDR3 loop spans 13 amino acids. V dropped 7 bases and J dropped 9; count of bases not matched to a gene: 8. DNA for the CDR3: TGTGCCAGCAACCAGATCACTAGCGGTGAGCAGTTCCTC. Translation gives CASNQITSGEQFL.

This clonotype counts as medium-sized (0.01 to 0.1%). This chain joins TRBV12-3 or TRBV12-4 and TRBJ1-4; D unclear. CDR3 length equals 15 residues. Deletions cut 5 bases from V and 5 bases from J, with 15 bases between. Here the CDR3 DNA reads TGTGCCAGCAGTCCCACCCAGCTACGAAATGAAAAACTGTTTTTT. It is translated as CASSPTQLRNEKLFF.

This clonotype was seen repeatedly, ten times or more. This chain uses TRBV6-1 with TRBJ1-4; D unclear. Trimming pared 5 bases from V and 5 bases from J, leaving 12 bases between. From germline, CDR1 is MNHNS and CDR2 SASEGT. This CDR3 region has 14 residues. The DNA of the CDR3 is TGTGCCAGCAGTTACGGCCAGCCAAATGAAAAACTGTTTTTT. It yields the protein CASSYGQPNEKLFF.

As concerns this clonotype: This may arise from a read error, as a much more abundant clone is one base away. The CDR3 nucleotides read TGTGCCACCAGTGATCTGTCCCCAGATACGCAGTATTTT. Translated, it gives CATSDLSPDTQYF. This chain uses TRBV24-1 with TRBJ2-3; no firm D call. The CDR3 length is 13 residues. Trimming removed 3 bases at V and 4 bases at J, with 7 bases between. Germline CDR1 reads KGHDR; CDR2 reads SFDVKD.

This clonotype was picked up a small number of times. Germline is not matched at one junction end, which may reflect a read error. V is TRBV6-5 and J is TRBJ1-2; no reliable D call. This CDR3 is built from 14 residues. Germline lookup yields CDR1 MNHEY and CDR2 SVGAGI. This CDR3 reads CTSSYGEGNYGYTF. CDR3 bases: TGTACCAGCAGTTACGGGGAGGGCAACTATGGCTACACCTTC.

In its sample, this clonotype is medium-sized. The J gene is TRBJ1-1, the V gene TRBV2; D is perhaps TRBD1 (5 bases). The CDR3 runs 14 residues. V was trimmed by 4 bases and J by 9 bases, leaving 18 bases between them. The V gene's germline CDR1 is SNHLY and CDR2 FYNNEI. As DNA, the CDR3 is TGTGCCAGCAGTGGGACGAACTGGGGCGCCCAAGCTTTCTTT. Translation gives CASSGTNWGAQAFF.

V and J are TRBV5-6 and TRBJ1-4; D gene unclear. The CDR3 runs to 15 residues. Germline assignment: CDR1 SGHDT and CDR2 YYEEEE. The V end lost 2 bases, the J end lost 7 bases, and 15 bases lay between the germline ends. CDR3 nucleotides: TGTGCCAGCAGCTTCCATGGAGTATTTGGTGAAAAACTGTTTTTT. Its protein is CASSFHGVFGEKLFF.

This clonotype rates as medium-sized (0.01 to 0.1%). The DNA for the CDR3 is TGCAGTGCTAACCCGGGGTTCGTCATGGACAATGAGCAGTTCTTC. Protein product: CSANPGFVMDNEQFF. The chain is built from TRBV20-1 and TRBJ2-1; a weak D match, TRBD2 (5 bases). The CDR3 covers 15 residues. V dropped 4 bases and J dropped 5 bases, with 18 bases sitting between them. CDR1 and CDR2 from the germline V gene are DFQATT and SNEGSKA (reference sequence).

This clonotype was seen just once. V usage is TRBV19 and J usage is TRBJ1-2, with 10 positions matching TRBD1. CDR1 and CDR2 from the germline V gene are LNHDA and SQIVND (reference sequence). The CDR3 covers 13 residues. The ends lost 6 bases at V and 5 bases at J; junction bases unmatched: 3. Written as DNA, the CDR3 is TGTGCCAGTAGGACAGGGGGCAAGTATGGCTACACCTTC. It is translated as CASRTGGKYGYTF.

This clonotype rates as medium-sized. V gene TRBV20-1 combines with J gene TRBJ2-2; D gene uncertain. From germline, CDR1 is DFQATT and CDR2 SNEGSKA (reference sequence). Trimming took off 0 bases at V and 4 bases at J, with 6 bases between the two ends. This CDR3 spans 13 amino acids. CDR3 bases: TGCAGTGCTAGAGATATGGTCACCGGGGAGCTGTTTTTT. It codes for CSARDMVTGELFF.

Notes on this clonotype: This sequence may be a read error, since a much larger clone differs from it by one base. The chain uses TRBV6-1 and TRBJ1-4; D gene uncertain. The CDR3 length is 12 residues. CDR1 is MNHNS, CDR2 SASEGT, per germline. V lost 6 bases and J 7 bases, leaving 9 bases between the germline ends. CDR3 amino acids: CASSKQGEKLFF. In nucleotides, the CDR3 is TGTGCCAGCAGCAAACAAGGTGAAAAACTGTTTTTT.

A word on this clonotype: A read error is possible here, since a much larger clone lies one base away. The chain employs TRBV11-2 and TRBJ1-4, with a possible D match to TRBD1 (6 bases). The germline V gene encodes CDR1 SGHAT and CDR2 FQNNGV. The ends were cut back, 5 bases at V and 6 bases at J, with 13 bases in the middle. This CDR3 is built from 14 residues. CDR3 sequence reads: CASSLPTGYEKLFF. CDR3 sequence (DNA): TGTGCCAGCAGCCTGCCAACAGGGTATGAAAAACTGTTTTTT.

By sample share, this clonotype is medium-sized (0.01 to 0.1%). The rearrangement joins TRBV3-1 to TRBJ1-3, with D perhaps TRBD1 (5 bases). The germline V gene encodes CDR1 LGHDT and CDR2 YNNKEL (reference sequence). Trimming left V 0 bases short and J 2 bases short, with 8 bases between. The CDR3 sequence is 15 residues long. CDR3 bases: TGTGCCAGCAGCCAAGACAGGGTAACTGGAAACACCATATATTTT. This encodes CASSQDRVTGNTIYF.

As to this clonotype: A much larger clone lies one base from this, so it may be a read error. The V gene is TRBV20-1, the J gene TRBJ2-5; maybe TRBD1 (5 bases). The CDR3 has 14 amino acids. Germline CDR1 reads DFQATT; CDR2 reads SNEGSKA (reference sequence). CDR3 residues: CSAPQGSGYENQYF. CDR3 sequence (DNA): TGCAGTGCTCCCCAGGGTTCGGGTTATGAGAACCAGTACTTC.

By share, this clonotype counts as medium-sized. The chain links TRBV19 to TRBJ2-7, with D perhaps assigned TRBD1 or TRBD2 (5 bases each). V dropped 9 bases and J dropped 4 bases, with 16 bases sitting between them. The CDR3 runs to 13 residues. Germline V gives CDR1 LNHDA, CDR2 SQIVND (reference sequence). CDR3: CASSRDRKYEQYF. DNA of the CDR3: TGTGCCAGCTCCCGGGACCGAAAATACGAGCAGTACTTC. Complete variable domain (other parts from reference TRBV19 and TRBJ2-7): DGGITQSPKYLFRKEGQNVTLSCEQNLNHDAMYWYRQDPGQGLRLIYYSQIVNDFQKGDIAEGYSVSREKKESFPLTVTSAQKNPTAFYLCASSRDRKYEQYFGPGTRLTVT.

By share of the sample, this clonotype is medium-sized. This chain links TRBV10-1 with TRBJ1-1; tentative D call: TRBD1 (5 bases). This CDR3 is 15 amino acids long. Germline values: CDR1 WNHNN, CDR2 SYGVQD (reference sequence). V was clipped by 2 bases and J by 0 bases, with 10 bases between them. CDR3 sequence: CASSERPGMNTEAFF. The CDR3, as DNA: TGCGCCAGCAGTGAGAGGCCAGGGATGAACACTGAAGCTTTCTTT.

Turning to this clonotype: The CDR3 does not close with the conserved phenylalanine or tryptophan, likely indicating a read error. V usage is TRBV18 and J usage is TRBJ2-7, with TRBD1 matching 7 bases. The J call may be wrong; the DNA end is better matched by TRBJ2-1. The CDR3 is 15 amino acids. Germline CDR1 is KGHSH and CDR2 is LQKENI. In DNA form, the CDR3 reads TGTGCCAGCTCTCCAGGGACAGAGAGCTCCTACGAGCAGTTCCTC. Translating gives CASSPGTESSYEQFL.

This clonotype is judged medium-sized. V gene TRBV20-1 combines with J gene TRBJ2-7; 7 bases agree with TRBD2. Germline loops: CDR1 DFQATT, CDR2 SNEGSKA (reference sequence). CDR3 length equals 13 residues. The V and J ends lost 6 bases and 3 bases, in that order; junction bases with no gene match: 8. The CDR3 reads CSARRASGYEQYF. CDR3 coding DNA: TGCAGTGCCCGGAGGGCTAGCGGCTACGAGCAGTACTTC.

By share, this clonotype ranks as medium-sized. The V call is TRBV24-1, the J call TRBJ1-2; the match to TRBD1 covers 7 bases. The CDR3 covers 13 residues. Germline assignment: CDR1 KGHDR and CDR2 SFDVKD. The V and J ends lost 5 bases and 6 bases, in that order; junction bases with no gene match: 5. In nucleotides, the CDR3 is TGTGCCACCAGTGGCCGACAGGGTGATGGCTACACCTTC. It codes for CATSGRQGDGYTF.

The rearrangement links TRBV6-2 or TRBV6-3 to TRBJ2-3; D remains ambiguous. CDR1 and CDR2 (germline): MNHEY, SVGEGT. The CDR3 runs 11 residues. Trimming took 8 bases from V and 1 from J, leaving 4 bases between them. Here the CDR3 DNA reads TGTGCCAGCCTTGGCACAGATACGCAGTATTTT. This encodes CASLGTDTQYF.

This clonotype has just a few counts. Possible read error: a much larger clone is one base away. The V and J genes are TRBV5-1 and TRBJ1-1, with D possibly TRBD1 on 5 matching bases. Trimming took off 3 bases at V and 6 bases at J, with 21 bases between the two ends. This CDR3 contains 16 residues. Germline CDR1 is SGHRS and CDR2 is YFSETQ. CDR3 nucleotide sequence: TGCGCCAGCAGCTCGGGGGGGAGGGGTACGAGGGCTGAAGCTTTCTTT. Encoded protein: CASSSGGRGTRAEAFF.

By sample share, this clonotype is medium-sized. V gene TRBV7-9 combines with J gene TRBJ1-2; a weak D match, TRBD1 (6 bases). The V gene's germline CDR1 is SEHNR and CDR2 FQNEAQ (reference sequence). V lost 3 bases to trimming and J lost 3 bases, with 14 bases between them. This CDR3 has 15 amino acids. CDR3 coding DNA: TGTGCCAGCAGCTTGAGAATGACAGGCGACTATGGCTACACCTTC. Encoded protein: CASSLRMTGDYGYTF. The whole variable domain, filled in from reference TRBV7-9 and TRBJ1-2, reads DTGVSQNPRHKITKRGQNVTFRCDPISEHNRLYWYRQTLGQGPEFLTYFQNEAQLEKSRLLSDRFSAERPKGSFSTLEIQRTEQGDSAMYLCASSLRMTGDYGYTFGSGTRLTVV.

V usage is TRBV6-2 or TRBV6-3 and J usage is TRBJ1-5; D remains unclear. This CDR3 region has 18 residues. The V gene's germline CDR1 is MNHEY and CDR2 SVGEGT. The V end was cut by 8 bases, the J end by 0 bases, with 23 bases between. DNA of the CDR3: TGTGCCAGCTCCGGAACGGGGTGGCAGAGTTATAGCAATCAGCCCCAGCATTTT. Translated: CASSGTGWQSYSNQPQHF.